These 4 T cell receptor beta chains were sequenced from one sample in a study of cytomegalovirus exposure and HLA in healthy donors (TCRdb year 2017). The method was the immunoSEQ multiplex PCR assay. A mixture of 60 forward primers for TCR Vbeta segments and 13 reverse primers for TCR Jbeta segments was used in the multiplex PCR. Drawn from immuneACCESS, this table holds only the in-frame rearrangements with V and J called that TCRdb kept. Clones are partly lost; checked studies trace under half to an unresolved V gene and leave the rest unexplained. Within this sample are some 120,000 clones, with about 81% of them counted one time only. The biggest ten clones account for roughly 0.99% of the sample. The sequencing input was PBMCs. Receptor source: a woman aged 25 to 39 in good health and CMV-seronegative.

Turning to this clone: One junction end does not reproduce the germline sequence, and a read error may be involved. V is TRBV7-9 and J is TRBJ2-1; 10 positions agree with TRBD2. The germline V gene encodes CDR1 SEHNR and CDR2 FQNEAQ (reference sequence). The CDR3 runs to 16 residues. The CDR3 here is CSSSFLAGGRGNEQFF. The CDR3 DNA sequence: TGTTCCAGCAGCTTTTTAGCGGGAGGTAGGGGCAATGAGCAGTTCTTC.

The chain joins TRBV18 to TRBJ2-1, with 10 bases matching TRBD1. This CDR3 has 14 amino acids. The germline gives CDR1 KGHSH, CDR2 LQKENI. V lost 0 bases, J lost 8 bases, and 1 base stayed unmatched. This CDR3 is CASSPPDRGHEQFF. In DNA form, the CDR3 reads TGTGCCAGCTCACCACCCGACAGGGGGCATGAGCAGTTCTTC.

The chain carries TRBV5-1 and TRBJ2-3; D possibly corresponds to TRBD2 (6 bases). Germline-derived CDR1 and CDR2 are SGHRS and YFSETQ. V lost 2 bases, J lost 1 base, and 14 bases lay in between. The CDR3 spans 16 residues. The CDR3 region has the DNA TGCGCCAGCAGCTTTTCTCGGCGGGGAGGCACAGATACGCAGTATTTT. This codes for CASSFSRRGGTDTQYF.

This clone was seen just once. The chain uses TRBV7-9 and TRBJ1-1, with D uncertain. Deletions cut 5 bases from V and 6 bases from J, with 10 bases between. From germline, CDR1 is SEHNR and CDR2 FQNEAQ (reference sequence). The CDR3 runs 12 residues. CDR3 nucleotide sequence: TGTGCCAGCAGCCCAAGTCGGTCTGAAGCTTTCTTT. It encodes CASSPSRSEAFF.